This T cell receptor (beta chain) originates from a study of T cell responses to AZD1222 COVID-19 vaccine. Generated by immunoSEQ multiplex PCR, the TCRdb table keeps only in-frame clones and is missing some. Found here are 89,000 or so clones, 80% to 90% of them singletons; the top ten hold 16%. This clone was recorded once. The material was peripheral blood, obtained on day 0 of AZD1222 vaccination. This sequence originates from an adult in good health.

CDR3 DNA: TGTGCCAGCAGCCAAATAAGGTTAGGTGACAATGAAAAACTGTTTTTT. It encodes CASSQIRLGDNEKLFF. V is TRBV4-2 and J is TRBJ1-4; D is uncertain. The V end lost 2 bases, the J end lost 5 bases, and 15 bases lay between the germline ends. The CDR3 totals 16 residues. Germline CDR1 and CDR2: LGHNA and YNFKEQ.